These 23 T cell receptor beta chains were all obtained from the same sample, sequenced in a study of T cells in Graves' hyperthyroidism and ophthalmopathy. TCR beta CDR3 region amplification was performed from RNA transcripts. First-round RT-PCR targeting the TCR CDR3 was performed with the HTBI primer set. One entry per CDR3 protein results from TCRdb running MiXCR on the multiplex PCR reads. The sample carries about 96,000 distinct CDR3 sequences, under 65% recorded once. The sequencing sample was made of blood. These receptors all come from a woman aged 40 to 50 with Graves' hyperthyroidism.

This clonotype was recorded at least ten times. This sequence joins TRBV10-3 and TRBJ2-7; D possibly corresponds to TRBD1 (5 bases). The CDR3 is made up of 16 amino acids. Germline assignment: CDR1 ENHRY and CDR2 SYGVKD. Trimming removed 1 base from V and 0 bases from J, with 13 bases in between. The CDR3 reads CAISEFGQGYSYEQYF. In DNA, the CDR3 is TGTGCCATCAGTGAGTTTGGGCAGGGATACTCCTACGAGCAGTACTTC.

The V gene is TRBV5-1, the J gene TRBJ1-5; TRBD1 is a possible D gene (5 bases). This CDR3 is 13 amino acids long. Germline V CDR1 and CDR2: SGHRS, YFSETQ. Trimming left V 2 bases short and J 14 bases short, with 17 bases between. The CDR3 loop reads CASSFSGGTYEHF. CDR3 bases: TGCGCCAGCAGCTTTAGCGGGGGTACCTACGAGCATTTT.

Comments on this clonotype: The germline gene is not matched at one end of the junction; a read error may be the cause. This chain connects TRBV29-1 to TRBJ2-5, with TRBD1 as a possible D gene (8 bases). Germline values: CDR1 SQVTM, CDR2 ANQGSEA. CDR3 length equals 14 residues. As DNA, the CDR3 is TGCAGCGTCGAAGAGACAGGGGCGGGGGCCGCCCAGTACTTC. This codes for CSVEETGAGAAQYF.

This clonotype has ten or more counts. The rearrangement links TRBV5-8 to TRBJ1-5; D unresolved. This CDR3 region has 12 residues. The V and J ends lost 5 bases and 3 bases respectively, with 6 bases between them. CDR1 and CDR2 from the germline V gene are SGHTS and YDEGEE. CDR3: CASRLNNQPQHF. CDR3 nucleotide sequence: TGTGCCAGCAGGTTGAACAATCAGCCCCAGCATTTT. Together with reference TRBV5-8 and TRBJ1-5, the CDR3 gives the full variable domain: EAGVTQSPTHLIKTRGQQATLRCSPISGHTSVYWYQQALGLGLQFLLWYDEGEERNRGNFPPRFSGRQFPNYSSELNVNALELEDSALYLCASRLNNQPQHFGDGTRLSIL.

This chain links TRBV9 with TRBJ2-2, with a possible D match to TRBD2 (5 bases). CDR3 length: 13 residues. V was trimmed by 7 bases and J by 7 bases, leaving 14 bases between them. The germline CDR1 and CDR2 sequences are SGDLS and YYNGEE. The CDR3 coding sequence is TGTGCCAGCGCGCGGGTCGATAGCGGGGAGCTGTTTTTT. As protein: CASARVDSGELFF.

The table lists this clonotype with a count of one. The chain couples TRBV14 to TRBJ1-5; possible D gene TRBD1, 6 bases. This CDR3 is 17 amino acids long. Germline CDR1 reads SGHDN; CDR2 reads FVKESK. V was shortened by 4 bases and J by 0 bases, with 16 bases between the two germline ends. This CDR3 is CASSPRAGTPSNQPQHF. CDR3 coding DNA: TGTGCCAGCAGCCCGCGAGCCGGGACACCTAGCAATCAGCCCCAGCATTTT.

This clonotype was detected once. A much larger clone differs from this one at a single base, so this may be a read error. The chain employs TRBV6-6 and TRBJ2-7; possibly TRBD1 or TRBD2 for D (5 bases each). From germline, CDR1 is MNHNY and CDR2 SVGAGI (reference sequence). This CDR3 is built from 15 residues. Trimming stripped 8 bases from V and 5 bases from J, with 22 bases between. DNA for the CDR3: TGTGCCAGCCCACCACTTGGGGGTGATTCCCACGAGCAGTACTTC. Protein sequence: CASPPLGGDSHEQYF.

Concerning this clonotype: The final CDR3 position lacks the conserved phenylalanine or tryptophan, pointing to a likely read error. The limits of the CDR3 on the DNA are not certain, so only TCRdb's listed CDR3 is given. The chain joins TRBV13 to TRBJ2-7; TRBD1, the table's D call, was not compared with the DNA. In germline, CDR1 is PRHDT, CDR2 FYEKMQ (reference sequence). Including both end residues, the CDR3 is 11 amino acids long. CDR3 sequence reads: CASSLGGGESY.

This chain joins TRBV9 and TRBJ2-3, with D possibly being TRBD1 (6 bases). V dropped 4 bases and J dropped 4 bases, with 16 bases sitting between them. The CDR3 is 15 residues long. Germline CDR1 reads SGDLS; CDR2 reads YYNGEE. The CDR3 nucleotides read TGTGCCAGCAGCCCCTCACAGGGTGCAGCAGATACGCAGTATTTT. Protein sequence: CASSPSQGAADTQYF.

This clonotype has at least ten counts. The gene calls are TRBV5-5 and TRBJ1-2; TRBD1 aligns across 9 bases. The germline gives CDR1 SGHKS, CDR2 YYEKEE (reference sequence). V lost 4 bases, J lost 7 bases, and 8 bases stayed unmatched. This CDR3 has 14 residues. DNA of the CDR3: TGTGCCAGCAGCCCGACAGGGGGGATTGGTGGCTACACCTTC. It codes for CASSPTGGIGGYTF.

CDR3 DNA: TGTGCCATCAGTGTCTCTAGCGGGTCCTACGAGCAGTACTTC. Its translation: CAISVSSGSYEQYF. This chain joins TRBV7-9 and TRBJ2-7, with TRBD2 matching 8 bases. Germline V gene data show CDR1 as SEHNR and CDR2 as FQNEAQ (reference sequence). V shed 10 bases, J shed 1 base, and the junction held 9 bases outside the gene matches. The CDR3 is 14 amino acids. The full variable domain, its missing parts supplied by reference TRBV7-9 and TRBJ2-7, is DTGVSQNPRHKITKRGQNVTFRCDPISEHNRLYWYRQTLGQGPEFLTYFQNEAQLEKSRLLSDRFSAERPKGSFSTLEIQRTEQGDSAMYLCAISVSSGSYEQYFGPGTRLTVT.

The V gene is TRBV7-6, the J gene TRBJ2-7; D is possibly TRBD2 (5 bases). Germline CDR1 reads SGHVS; CDR2 reads FNYEAQ. Between the trimmed V and J ends, which lost 5 bases and 6 bases, there was a span of 17 bases. CDR3 length: 14 residues. The CDR3 DNA is TGTGCCAGCAGCAGGACGGAGGTAAAGGGCGAGCAGTACTTC. Its translation is CASSRTEVKGEQYF.

This clonotype has at least ten counts. V and J are TRBV5-1 and TRBJ2-5, with D possibly matching TRBD1 (6 bases). V lost 1 base to trimming and J lost 1 base, with 14 bases between them. The CDR3 is made up of 16 amino acids. The V gene's germline CDR1 is SGHRS and CDR2 YFSETQ. The CDR3 protein is CASSLYAGQIQETQYF. CDR3 coding DNA: TGCGCCAGCAGCTTGTACGCCGGACAGATCCAAGAGACCCAGTACTTC. The full variable domain, its missing parts supplied by reference TRBV5-1 and TRBJ2-5, is KAGVTQTPRYLIKTRGQQVTLSCSPISGHRSVSWYQQTPGQGLQFLFEYFSETQRNKGNFPGRFSGRQFSNSRSEMNVSTLELGDSALYLCASSLYAGQIQETQYFGPGTRLLVL.

This clonotype was counted once. The gene calls are TRBV15 and TRBJ1-2; no clear D gene. With 5 bases removed from V and 4 bases from J, the gap between germline ends came to 11 bases. This CDR3 has 13 residues. Germline V gene sequence: CDR1 LNHNV, CDR2 YYDKDF (reference sequence). CDR3 protein: CATSVNQAYGYTF. As DNA, the CDR3 is TGTGCCACCAGCGTCAACCAGGCCTATGGCTACACCTTC.

Turning to this clonotype: Germline and junction disagree at one end, which may indicate a read error. The chain combines TRBV7-8 with TRBJ1-5; 8 bases fit TRBD1. The CDR3 is 14 amino acids. CDR1 and CDR2 (germline): SGHVS, FQNEAQ. In nucleotides, the CDR3 is TGTGCCGGCAGCCAGGGGGGACAGGAGTCCTACGAGCATTTT. Translation gives CAGSQGGQESYEHF.

This clonotype showed up many times. The chain is built from TRBV24-1 and TRBJ2-5; 8 bases match TRBD1. CDR1 is KGHDR and CDR2 is SFDVKD in the germline V gene. Losses at the gene ends were 3 bases for V and 5 bases for J; bases not matched to a gene: 4. CDR3 length: 14 residues. The CDR3 spells CATSDPTGAETQYF. The CDR3 region has the DNA TGTGCCACCAGTGATCCGACAGGGGCTGAGACCCAGTACTTC.

V and J are TRBV7-8 and TRBJ1-1; D ambiguous. Looked up from germline, CDR1 is SGHVS and CDR2 is FQNEAQ. The V and J ends lost 8 bases and 0 bases respectively, with 13 bases between them. The CDR3 extends over 14 amino acids. The CDR3 sequence: CASSNHWLNTEAFF. The DNA of the CDR3 is TGTGCCAGCTCGAACCACTGGTTGAACACTGAAGCTTTCTTT.

This clonotype appeared many times. This rearrangement joins TRBV25-1 to TRBJ2-7; 13 bases are shared with TRBD2. J lost 11 bases, V lost 1 base, and 5 bases had no gene match. CDR1 and CDR2 (germline): MGHDK, SYGVNS. The CDR3 spans 14 residues. CDR3 residues: CASSESLTSGREYF. Written as DNA, the CDR3 is TGTGCCAGCAGTGAATCCTTAACTAGCGGGAGGGAGTACTTC.

The genes are TRBV10-2 and TRBJ2-5, with TRBD2 identical over 10 bases. Germline values: CDR1 WSHSY, CDR2 SAAADI. Unmatched junction bases numbered 8, after V lost 3 bases and J lost 4 bases. The CDR3 has 16 amino acids. In DNA, the CDR3 is TGCGCCAGCAGTGAAGAAGCGGGAGGGCGGGTAGAGACCCAGTACTTC. As protein: CASSEEAGGRVETQYF.

Concerning this clonotype itself: The conserved closing phenylalanine or tryptophan is absent in this CDR3, likely reflecting a read error. This chain joins TRBV9 and TRBJ1-3, with unresolved D. This CDR3 spans 15 amino acids. Germline values: CDR1 SGDLS, CDR2 YYNGEE. CDR3 sequence (DNA): TGTGCCGGCAGCGTAGGCCCTGCCGGAGGAAACACCATATATTCT. Its translation: CAGSVGPAGGNTIYS.

The gene calls are TRBV7-2 and TRBJ1-2; possibly TRBD1 for D (6 bases). The ends were cut back, 11 bases at V and 2 bases at J, with 21 bases in the middle. The CDR3 is 15 residues long. Germline V gene lookup returns CDR1 SGHTA and CDR2 FQGNSA. The CDR3 here is CAWSVRGEGNYGYTF. CDR3 in DNA: TGTGCCTGGAGTGTGAGGGGGGAAGGGAACTATGGCTACACCTTC.

This clonotype came up a few times. This chain links TRBV28 with TRBJ2-3; possible D gene TRBD1, 6 bases. Trimming cost V 3 bases and J 2 bases, with 18 bases left between them. CDR1 is MDHEN, CDR2 SYDVKM, per germline. CDR3 size: 17 residues. The CDR3 protein is CASSLVLGRDNTDTQYF. The CDR3 coding sequence is TGTGCCAGCAGTTTGGTTTTGGGCAGGGACAACACAGATACGCAGTATTTT.

This clonotype has more than one count but fewer than ten. The V call is TRBV7-9, the J call TRBJ1-5, with 7 nucleotides matching TRBD1. The V segment lost 6 bases and the J segment 6 bases; nucleotides outside the gene matches: 11. Germline CDR1 reads SEHNR; CDR2 reads FQNEAQ (reference sequence). This CDR3 is 15 amino acids long. The CDR3 region is CASSRRQGGPQPQHF. For the CDR3, the DNA is TGTGCCAGCAGTCGACGACAGGGCGGCCCTCAGCCCCAGCATTTT. The full variable domain, in which reference TRBV7-9 and TRBJ1-5 provide the parts outside the CDR3, is DTGVSQNPRHKITKRGQNVTFRCDPISEHNRLYWYRQTLGQGPEFLTYFQNEAQLEKSRLLSDRFSAERPKGSFSTLEIQRTEQGDSAMYLCASSRRQGGPQPQHFGDGTRLSIL.